This T cell receptor beta chain was captured in a study of molecular identifiers for immune sequencing clone quantification. General study points: Clones exceeding 20 RNA copies carried over 99% of effector molecules but under 1% of naive-cell molecules.

Per germline, CDR1 MGHRA and CDR2 YSYEKL. The CDR3 sequence is 15 residues long. V lost 4 bases and J lost 1; bases outside the gene matches: 2. To note about this clonotype: The antigen is undetermined.

Library preparation followed earlier protocols using designated TCR primers. TCRdb re-derived calls from the PCR reads in MiXCR, one entry per CDR3 protein. The table shows some 680,000 distinct CDR3 sequences, with roughly 23% occurring only once. A CD8+CD4-CCR7+CD45RA+ gate was used to sort naive CD8 T cells. The chain is built from TRBV4-1 and TRBJ2-5; 11 bases match TRBD2. The clonotype originates from a human donor in good health. Some libraries in this study had Jurkat cell RNA spiked in. Source material: naive CD8+ T cells from blood, with Jurkat cell RNA spiked in. Subset specified: FACS-sorted CD8+CD4-CCR7+CD45RA+ naive T cells. CDR3 protein: CASSRGTSGQETQYF. In DNA form, the CDR3 reads TGCGCCAGCAGCCGAGGGACTAGCGGCCAAGAGACCCAGTACTTC.